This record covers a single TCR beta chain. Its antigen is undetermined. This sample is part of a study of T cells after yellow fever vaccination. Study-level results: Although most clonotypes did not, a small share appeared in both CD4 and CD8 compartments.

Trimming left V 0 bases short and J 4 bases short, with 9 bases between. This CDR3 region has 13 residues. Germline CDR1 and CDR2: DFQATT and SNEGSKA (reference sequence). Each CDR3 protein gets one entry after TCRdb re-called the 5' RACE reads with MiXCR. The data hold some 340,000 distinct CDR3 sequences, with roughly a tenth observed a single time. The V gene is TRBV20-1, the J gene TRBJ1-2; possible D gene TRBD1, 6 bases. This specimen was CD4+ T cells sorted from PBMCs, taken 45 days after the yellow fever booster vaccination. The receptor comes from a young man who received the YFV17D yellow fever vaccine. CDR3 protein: CSARDGGSYGYTF. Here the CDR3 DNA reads TGCAGTGCTAGAGATGGGGGCAGCTATGGCTACACCTTC.